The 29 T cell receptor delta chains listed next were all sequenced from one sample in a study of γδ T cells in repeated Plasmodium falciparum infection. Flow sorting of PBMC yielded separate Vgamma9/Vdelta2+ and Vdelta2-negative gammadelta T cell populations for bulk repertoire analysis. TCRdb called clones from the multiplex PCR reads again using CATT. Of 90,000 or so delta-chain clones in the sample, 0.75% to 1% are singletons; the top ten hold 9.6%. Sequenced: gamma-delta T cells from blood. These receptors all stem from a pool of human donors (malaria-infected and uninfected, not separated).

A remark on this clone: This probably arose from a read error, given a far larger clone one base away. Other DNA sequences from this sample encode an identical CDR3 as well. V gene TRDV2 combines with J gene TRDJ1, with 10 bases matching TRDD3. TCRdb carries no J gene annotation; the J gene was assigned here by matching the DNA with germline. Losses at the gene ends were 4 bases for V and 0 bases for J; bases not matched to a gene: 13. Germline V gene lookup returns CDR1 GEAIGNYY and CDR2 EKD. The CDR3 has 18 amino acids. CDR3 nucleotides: TGTGCCTGTGATACCGTAATGATGGGGGATACAAACACCGATAAACTCATCTTT. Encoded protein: CACDTVMMGDTNTDKLIF.

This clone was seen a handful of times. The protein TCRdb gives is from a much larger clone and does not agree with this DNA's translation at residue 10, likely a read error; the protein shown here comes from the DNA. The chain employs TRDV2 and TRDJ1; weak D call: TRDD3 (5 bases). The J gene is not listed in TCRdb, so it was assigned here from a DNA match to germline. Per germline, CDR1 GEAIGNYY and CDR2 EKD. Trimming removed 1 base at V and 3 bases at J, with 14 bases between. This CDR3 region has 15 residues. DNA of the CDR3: TGTGCCTGTGACACGGGGGCTCGAGTCGCCGATAAACTCATCTTT. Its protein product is CACDTGARVADKLIF.

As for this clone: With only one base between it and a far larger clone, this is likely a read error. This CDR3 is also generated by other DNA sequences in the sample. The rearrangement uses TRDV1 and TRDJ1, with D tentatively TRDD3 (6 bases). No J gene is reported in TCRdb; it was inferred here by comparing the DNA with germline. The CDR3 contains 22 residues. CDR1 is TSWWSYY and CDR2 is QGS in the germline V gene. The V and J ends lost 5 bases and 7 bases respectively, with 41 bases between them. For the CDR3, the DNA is TGTGCTCTTGGGAGATCCCCACCTAGGACCTTCTCTACTGGGATATCCCAGGGTAAACTCATCTTT. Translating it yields CALGRSPPRTFSTGISQGKLIF.

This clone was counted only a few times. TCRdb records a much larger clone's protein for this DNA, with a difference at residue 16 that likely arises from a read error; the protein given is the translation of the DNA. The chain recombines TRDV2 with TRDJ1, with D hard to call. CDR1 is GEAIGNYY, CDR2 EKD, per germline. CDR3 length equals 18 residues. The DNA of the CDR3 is TGTGCCTGTGTCCAATTCTCGAGGTATCACCCTTACACCGATAAACACATCTTT. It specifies CACVQFSRYHPYTDKHIF.

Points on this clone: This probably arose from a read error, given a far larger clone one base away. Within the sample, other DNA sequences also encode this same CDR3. CDR3 protein: CALGEPHTRPSTKFNWGIHSDKLIF. The CDR3 DNA follows: TGTGCTCTTGGGGAACCCCATACCAGGCCTTCTACCAAGTTTAACTGGGGGATACACTCCGATAAGCTCATCTTT. The V gene is TRDV1, but the J gene lacks a call; TRDD3, the D gene given by the table, was not confirmed from the DNA. The CDR3 has 25 amino acids. Germline V gene sequence: CDR1 TSWWSYY, CDR2 QGS.

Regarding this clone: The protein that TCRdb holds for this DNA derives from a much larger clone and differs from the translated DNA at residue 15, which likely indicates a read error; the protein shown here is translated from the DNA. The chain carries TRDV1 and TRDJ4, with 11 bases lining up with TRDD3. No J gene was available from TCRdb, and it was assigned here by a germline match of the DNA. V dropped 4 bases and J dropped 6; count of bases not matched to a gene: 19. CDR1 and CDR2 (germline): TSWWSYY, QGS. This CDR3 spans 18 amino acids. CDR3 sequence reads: CALGGLLELGDMKGTLIF. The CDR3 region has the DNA TGTGCTCTTGGGGGCTTACTCGAACTGGGGGATATGAAGGGAACCCTGATCTTT.

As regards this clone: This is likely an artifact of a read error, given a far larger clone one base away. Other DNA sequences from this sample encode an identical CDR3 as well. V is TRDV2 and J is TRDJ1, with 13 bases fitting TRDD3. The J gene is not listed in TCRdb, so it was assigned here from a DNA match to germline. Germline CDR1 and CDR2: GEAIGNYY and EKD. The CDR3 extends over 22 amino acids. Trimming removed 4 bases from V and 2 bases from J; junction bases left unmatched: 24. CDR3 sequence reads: CACEKPFLPLHWGIRRTDKLIF. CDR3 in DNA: TGTGCCTGTGAGAAACCTTTCCTACCCCTCCACTGGGGGATACGGCGGACCGATAAACTCATCTTT.

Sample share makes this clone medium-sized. The chain's CDR3 is CACAKLTYTDKLIF. The DNA of the CDR3 is TGTGCCTGTGCCAAACTGACTTACACCGATAAACTCATCTTT. The rearrangement links TRDV2 to TRDJ1; D call uncertain. CDR3 length: 14 residues. Germline CDR1 is GEAIGNYY and CDR2 is EKD. The V end lost 5 bases, the J end lost 0 bases, and 12 bases lay between the germline ends.

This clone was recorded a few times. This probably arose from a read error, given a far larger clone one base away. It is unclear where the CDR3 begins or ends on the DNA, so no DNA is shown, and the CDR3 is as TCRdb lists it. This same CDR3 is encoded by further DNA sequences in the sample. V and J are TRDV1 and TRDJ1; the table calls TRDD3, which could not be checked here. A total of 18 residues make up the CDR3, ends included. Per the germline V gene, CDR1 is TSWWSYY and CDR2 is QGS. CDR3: CALWSRTGGYAGTDKLIF.

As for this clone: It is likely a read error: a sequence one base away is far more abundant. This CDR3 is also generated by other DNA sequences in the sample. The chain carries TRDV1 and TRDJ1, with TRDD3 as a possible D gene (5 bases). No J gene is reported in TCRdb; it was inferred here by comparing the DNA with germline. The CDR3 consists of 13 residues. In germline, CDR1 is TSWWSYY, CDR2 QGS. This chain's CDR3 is CALGASPHDKLIF. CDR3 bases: TGTGCCCTTGGGGCATCGCCCCACGATAAACTCATCTTT.

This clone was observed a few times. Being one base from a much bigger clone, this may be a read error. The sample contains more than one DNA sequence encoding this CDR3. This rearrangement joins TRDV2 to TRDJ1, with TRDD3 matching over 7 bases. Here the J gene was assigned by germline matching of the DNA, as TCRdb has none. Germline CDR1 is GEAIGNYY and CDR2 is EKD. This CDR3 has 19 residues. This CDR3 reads CACDPLSTLGGLYTDKLIF. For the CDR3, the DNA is TGCGCCTGTGACCCCCTCTCAACTCTGGGGGGGTTGTACACCGATAAACTCATCTTT.

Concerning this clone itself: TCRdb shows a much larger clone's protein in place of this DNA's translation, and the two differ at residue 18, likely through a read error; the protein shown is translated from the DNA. CDR3 sequence (DNA): TGTGCTCTTGGGGAACTGGGTCCTCCCCTCTGGGGGATTACCGATAAACTCACCTTT. Its protein product is CALGELGPPLWGITDKLTF. The V and J genes are TRDV1 and TRDJ1; 9 positions agree with TRDD3. CDR3 length equals 19 residues. Germline CDR1 is TSWWSYY and CDR2 is QGS.

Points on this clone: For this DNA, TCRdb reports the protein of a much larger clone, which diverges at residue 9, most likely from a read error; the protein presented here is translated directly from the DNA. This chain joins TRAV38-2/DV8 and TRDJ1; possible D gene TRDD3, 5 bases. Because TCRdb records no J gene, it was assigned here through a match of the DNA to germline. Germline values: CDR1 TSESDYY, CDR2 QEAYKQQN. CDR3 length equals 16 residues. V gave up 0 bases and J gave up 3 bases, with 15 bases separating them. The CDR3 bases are TGTGCTTATAGGAGCGCGCCCTTAACCTGGGCCGATAAACTCATCTTT. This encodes CAYRSAPLTWADKLIF.

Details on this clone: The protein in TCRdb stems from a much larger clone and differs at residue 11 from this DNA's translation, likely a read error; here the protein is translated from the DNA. This CDR3 is CALGKFFVSYADKLIF. For the CDR3, the DNA is TGTGCTCTTGGAAAGTTCTTCGTCTCGTACGCCGATAAACTCATCTTT. This sequence joins TRDV1 and TRDJ1; D gene ambiguous. The CDR3 is made up of 16 amino acids. The germline V gene encodes CDR1 TSWWSYY and CDR2 QGS. V lost 6 bases and J lost 3, with 20 bases in between.

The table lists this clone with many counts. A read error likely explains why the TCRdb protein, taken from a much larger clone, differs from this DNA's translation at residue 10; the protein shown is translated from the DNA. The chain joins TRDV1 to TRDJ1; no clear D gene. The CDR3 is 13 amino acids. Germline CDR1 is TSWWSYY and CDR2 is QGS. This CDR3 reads CALGENFADRLIF. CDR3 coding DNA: TGTGCTCTTGGGGAAAACTTCGCCGATAGACTCATCTTT.

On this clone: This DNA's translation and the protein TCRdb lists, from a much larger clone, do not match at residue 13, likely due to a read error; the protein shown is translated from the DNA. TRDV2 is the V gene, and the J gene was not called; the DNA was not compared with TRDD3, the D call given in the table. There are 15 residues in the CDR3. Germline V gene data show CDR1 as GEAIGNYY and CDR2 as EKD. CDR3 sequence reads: CACDTVWGRADKPIF. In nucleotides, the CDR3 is TGTGCCTGTGACACCGTCTGGGGGAGGGCCGATAAACCCATCTTT.

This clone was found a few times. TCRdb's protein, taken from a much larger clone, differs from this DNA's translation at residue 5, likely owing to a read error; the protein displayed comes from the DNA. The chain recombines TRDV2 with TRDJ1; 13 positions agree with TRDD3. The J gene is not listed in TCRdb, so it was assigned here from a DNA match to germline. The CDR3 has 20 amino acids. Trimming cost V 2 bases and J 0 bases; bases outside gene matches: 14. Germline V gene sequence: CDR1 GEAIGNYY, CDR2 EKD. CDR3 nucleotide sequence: TGTGCCTGTGACATCCTGGTACTGGGGGATACGCGGAAGGACACCGATAAACTCATCTTT. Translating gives CACDILVLGDTRKDTDKLIF.

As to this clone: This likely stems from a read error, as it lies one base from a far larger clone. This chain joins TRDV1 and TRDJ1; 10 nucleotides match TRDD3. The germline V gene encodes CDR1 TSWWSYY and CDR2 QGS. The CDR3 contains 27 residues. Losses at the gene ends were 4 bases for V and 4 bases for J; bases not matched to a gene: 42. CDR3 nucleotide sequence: TGTGCTCTTGGGGGCACCACCTCCAACGATAGTACCTACCTCTTCTCCTACTGGGGGATGTTGGGCGATAAACTCATCTTT. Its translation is CALGGTTSNDSTYLFSYWGMLGDKLIF.

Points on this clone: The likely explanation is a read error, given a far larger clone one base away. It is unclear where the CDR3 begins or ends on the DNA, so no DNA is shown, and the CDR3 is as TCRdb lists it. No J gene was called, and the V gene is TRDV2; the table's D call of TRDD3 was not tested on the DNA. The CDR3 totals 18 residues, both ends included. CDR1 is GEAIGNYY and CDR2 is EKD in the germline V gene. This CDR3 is CACDTLGLGVEDTDKLIF.

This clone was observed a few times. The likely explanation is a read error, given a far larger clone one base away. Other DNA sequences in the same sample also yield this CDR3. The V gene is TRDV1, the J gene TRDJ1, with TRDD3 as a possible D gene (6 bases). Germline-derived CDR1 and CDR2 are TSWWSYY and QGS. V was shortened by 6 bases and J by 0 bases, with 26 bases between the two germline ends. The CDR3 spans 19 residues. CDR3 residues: CALGGRLPIVLGHTDKLIF. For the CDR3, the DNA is TGTGCTCTTGGAGGGAGACTCCCCATCGTACTGGGACACACCGATAAACTCATCTTT.

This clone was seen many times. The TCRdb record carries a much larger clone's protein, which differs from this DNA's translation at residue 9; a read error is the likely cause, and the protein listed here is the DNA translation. The CDR3 protein is CAVSNTGGCYTDKLIF. In DNA, the CDR3 is TGTGCTGTGTCCAATACTGGGGGATGTTACACCGATAAACTCATCTTT. The chain links TRAV36/DV7 to TRDJ1; 10 bases agree with TRDD3. Germline trimming cut 4 bases from V and 0 bases from J; bases unmatched to any gene: 9. The V gene's germline CDR1 is VTNFRS and CDR2 LTSSGIE (reference sequence). The CDR3 extends over 16 amino acids.

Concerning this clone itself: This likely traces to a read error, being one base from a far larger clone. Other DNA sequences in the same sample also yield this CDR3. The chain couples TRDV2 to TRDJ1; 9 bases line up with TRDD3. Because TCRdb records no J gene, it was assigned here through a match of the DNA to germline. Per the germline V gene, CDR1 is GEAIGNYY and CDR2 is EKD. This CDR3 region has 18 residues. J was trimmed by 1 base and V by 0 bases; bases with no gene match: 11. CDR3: CACDTVTGGHRLTDKLIF. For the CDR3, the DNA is TGTGCCTGTGACACCGTCACTGGGGGACATCGACTCACCGATAAACTCATCTTT.

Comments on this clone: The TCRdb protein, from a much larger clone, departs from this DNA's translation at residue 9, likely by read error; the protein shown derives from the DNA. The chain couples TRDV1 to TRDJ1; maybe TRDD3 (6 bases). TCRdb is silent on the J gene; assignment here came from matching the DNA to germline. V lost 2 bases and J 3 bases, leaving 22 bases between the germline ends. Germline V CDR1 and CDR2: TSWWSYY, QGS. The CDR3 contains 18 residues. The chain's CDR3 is CALGESRVCLGIPDKLIF. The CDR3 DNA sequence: TGTGCTCTTGGGGAAAGTCGGGTATGTTTGGGGATTCCCGATAAACTCATCTTT.

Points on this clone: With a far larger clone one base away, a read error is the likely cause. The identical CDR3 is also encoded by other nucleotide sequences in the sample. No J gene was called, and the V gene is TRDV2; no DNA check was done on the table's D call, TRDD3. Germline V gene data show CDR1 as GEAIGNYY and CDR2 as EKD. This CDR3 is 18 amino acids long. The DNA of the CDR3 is TGTGCCTGTGAGCCCCTCTCTACTGGGGTCGGGTACACCGATAAACTCATTTTT. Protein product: CACEPLSTGVGYTDKLIF.

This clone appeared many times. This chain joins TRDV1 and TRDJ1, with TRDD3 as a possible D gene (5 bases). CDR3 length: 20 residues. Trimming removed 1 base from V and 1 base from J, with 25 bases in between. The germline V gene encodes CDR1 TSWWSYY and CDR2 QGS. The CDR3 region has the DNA TGTGCTCTTGGGGAACCTCCCACACGCATGGGGCCCAGCATCACCGATAAACTCATCTTT. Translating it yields CALGEPPTRMGPSITDKLIF.

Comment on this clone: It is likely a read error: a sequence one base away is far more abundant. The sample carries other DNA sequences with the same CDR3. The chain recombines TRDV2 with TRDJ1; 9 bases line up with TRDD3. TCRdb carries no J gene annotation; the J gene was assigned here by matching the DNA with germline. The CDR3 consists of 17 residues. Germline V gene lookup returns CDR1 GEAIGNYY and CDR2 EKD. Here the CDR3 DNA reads TGTGCTTGTGACGGAGGTACTGGGGGACGGTACACCGATAAACTCATCTTT. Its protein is CACDGGTGGRYTDKLIF.

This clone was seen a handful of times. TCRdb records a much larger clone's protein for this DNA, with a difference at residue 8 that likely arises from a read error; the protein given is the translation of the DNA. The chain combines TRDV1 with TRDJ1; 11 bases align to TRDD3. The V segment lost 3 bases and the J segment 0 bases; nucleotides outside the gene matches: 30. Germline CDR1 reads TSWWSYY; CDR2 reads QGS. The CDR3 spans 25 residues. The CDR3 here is CALGDHWLSRRNSGGYKWYTDKLIF. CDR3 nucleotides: TGTGCTCTTGGGGACCACTGGCTTTCCAGACGCAACTCTGGGGGATACAAGTGGTACACCGATAAACTCATCTTT.

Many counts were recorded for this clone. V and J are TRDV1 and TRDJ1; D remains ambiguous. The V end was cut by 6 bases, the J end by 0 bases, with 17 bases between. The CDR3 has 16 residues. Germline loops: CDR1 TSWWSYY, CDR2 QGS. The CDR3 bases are TGTGCTCTTGGTCCGGAGGCGGGCTCGTACACCGATAAACTCATCTTT. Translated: CALGPEAGSYTDKLIF.

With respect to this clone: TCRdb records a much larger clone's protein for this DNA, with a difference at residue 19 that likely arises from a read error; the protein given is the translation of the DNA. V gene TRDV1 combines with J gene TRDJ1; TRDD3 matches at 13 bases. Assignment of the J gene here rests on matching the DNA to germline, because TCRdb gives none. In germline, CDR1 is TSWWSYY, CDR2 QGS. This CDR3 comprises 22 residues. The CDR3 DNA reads TGTGCTCTTGGGGACCTTATCCTTCAACTTCTACTGGGGGATACGGGGACCGATAGACTCATCTTT. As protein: CALGDLILQLLLGDTGTDRLIF.